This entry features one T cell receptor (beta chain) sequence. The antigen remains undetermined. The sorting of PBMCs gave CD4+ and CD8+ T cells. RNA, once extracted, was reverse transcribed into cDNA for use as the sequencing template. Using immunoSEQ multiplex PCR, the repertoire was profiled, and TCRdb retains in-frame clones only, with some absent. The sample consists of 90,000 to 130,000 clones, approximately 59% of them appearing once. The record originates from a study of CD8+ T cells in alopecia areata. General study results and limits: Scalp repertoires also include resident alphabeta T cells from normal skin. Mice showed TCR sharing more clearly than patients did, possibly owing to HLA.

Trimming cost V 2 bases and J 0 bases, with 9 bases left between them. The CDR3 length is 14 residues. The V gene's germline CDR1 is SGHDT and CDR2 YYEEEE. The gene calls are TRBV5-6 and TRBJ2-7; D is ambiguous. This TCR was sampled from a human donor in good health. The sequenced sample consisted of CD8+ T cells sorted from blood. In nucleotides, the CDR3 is TGTGCCAGCAGCTTAACAGCTTCCTCCTACGAGCAGTACTTC. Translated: CASSLTASSYEQYF.